This is a list of T cell receptor beta chains from one sample in a study of T cell responses to AZD1222 COVID-19 vaccine. Produced via immunoSEQ multiplex PCR; TCRdb's table is partial and in-frame only. The data show more than 90,000 clones, around nine tenths seen once. The sequencing here drew on peripheral blood, taken 28 days after the second AZD1222 dose. The receptors here all came from an adult who received the AZD1222 COVID-19 vaccine. CDR3s include the opening cysteine and the closing phenylalanine or tryptophan. A D gene is named only where the DNA matches it firmly. Clone size appears in some rows only: once, few, many, or a class for an expanded clone.

d_call	j_call	clone_size	v_call	cdr3_aa	cdr3_nt
TRBD1	TRBJ2-1	few	TRBV23-1	CAKNRQGSSYNEQFF	TGCGCCAAAAATCGACAGGGAAGCTCCTACAATGAGCAGTTCTTC
.	TRBJ1-1	.	TRBV7-9	CASSFDSMNTEAFF	TGTGCCAGCAGCTTTGACAGTATGAACACTGAAGCTTTCTTT
.	TRBJ1-5	.	TRBV6-5	CASRTWVDQPQHF	TGTGCCAGCAGGACCTGGGTAGATCAGCCCCAGCATTTT
.	TRBJ2-5	.	TRBV10-3	CATKSERGYQETQYF	TGTGCCACCAAGTCTGAGCGAGGGTACCAAGAGACCCAGTACTTC
TRBD1	TRBJ1-3	.	TRBV9	CASSVEGFGTGGTIYF	TGTGCCAGCAGCGTAGAAGGTTTTGGGACAGGGGGCACCATATATTTT
.	TRBJ1-3	.	TRBV5-1	CASSPRQSSGNTIYF	TGCGCCAGCAGCCCCCGACAGTCCTCTGGAAACACCATATATTTT
TRBD2	TRBJ2-3	.	TRBV5-6	CASSVPSWEGRRDTQYF	TGTGCCAGCAGCGTGCCAAGCTGGGAGGGCCGGAGAGATACGCAGTATTTT
.	TRBJ2-7	.	TRBV29-1	CSVEDGATNYEQYF	TGCAGCGTTGAAGATGGGGCCACAAACTACGAGCAGTACTTC
.	TRBJ2-7	.	TRBV7-9	CASSSNSGNLYEQYF	TGTGCCAGCAGCTCCAACTCAGGGAACCTTTACGAGCAGTACTTC
.	TRBJ2-1	.	TRBV7-3	CASSPTARLVSTSEQFF	TGTGCCAGCAGCCCAACCGCCCGACTAGTAAGTACAAGTGAGCAGTTCTTC
TRBD1	TRBJ2-1	.	TRBV6-4	CASSSGTGNSYNEQFF	TGTGCCAGCAGCTCGGGGACAGGGAACTCCTACAATGAGCAGTTCTTC
.	TRBJ2-5	.	TRBV4-3	CASSQGLHGETQYF	TGCGCCAGCAGTCAGGGACTCCACGGGGAGACCCAGTACTTC
.	TRBJ1-2	.	TRBV11-2	CASSLAIQGIYGYTF	TGTGCCAGCAGCTTAGCCATACAGGGAATCTATGGCTACACCTTC
TRBD1	TRBJ1-6	once	TRBV14	CASSQDAGGNSPLHF	TGTGCCAGCAGCCAGGATGCAGGGGGTAATTCACCCCTCCACTTT
TRBD2	TRBJ2-4	few	TRBV9	CASTPGGDKNIQYF	TGTGCCAGCACCCCGGGGGGTGACAAAAACATTCAGTACTTC
.	TRBJ1-4	.	TRBV2	CASIPTGLENEKLFF	TGTGCCAGCATTCCTACAGGGTTGGAAAATGAAAAACTGTTTTTT
TRBD1	TRBJ1-2	.	TRBV30	CAWSVQGGYTF	TGTGCCTGGAGTGTACAGGGGGGCTACACCTTC
.	TRBJ1-1	.	TRBV21-1	CASSKKGRGEVTEAFF	TGTGCCAGCAGCAAAAAGGGACGGGGAGAGGTCACTGAAGCTTTCTTT
.	TRBJ1-2	once	TRBV3-1/TRBV3-2	CASSQSGTYGYTF	TGTGCCAGCAGCCAATCTGGGACCTATGGCTACACCTTC
.	TRBJ1-3	.	TRBV3-1/TRBV3-2	CASTRCFNRTVIRSGNTIYF	TGTGCCAGCACCCGCTGTTTCAACCGGACAGTAATCCGCTCTGGAAACACCATATATTTT
.	TRBJ2-7	few	TRBV18	CASSLQGTRGEQYF	TGTGCCAGCTCACTTCAGGGGACCAGAGGAGAGCAGTACTTC
.	TRBJ2-5	.	TRBV5-6	CASSLQGWEVQETQYF	TGTGCCAGCAGCTTACAGGGCTGGGAGGTCCAAGAGACCCAGTACTTC
TRBD1	TRBJ1-2	.	TRBV4-3	CASSHYTGTGFLRGYTF	TGCGCCAGCAGCCATTACACCGGGACAGGGTTTCTGAGAGGCTACACCTTC
.	TRBJ2-5	once	TRBV4-3	CASSQRLARTETQYF	TGCGCCAGCAGCCAAAGGCTAGCTAGGACGGAGACCCAGTACTTC
.	TRBJ2-1	.	TRBV28	CASSSDGPYNEQFF	TGTGCCAGCAGTTCCGACGGACCCTACAATGAGCAGTTCTTC
.	TRBJ2-7	.	TRBV7-8	CASTDMGLPYEQYF	TGTGCCAGTACAGATATGGGGCTACCCTACGAGCAGTACTTC
.	TRBJ1-6	once	TRBV6-4	CASSDVAGTHSPLHF	TGTGCCAGCAGTGACGTGGCAGGCACACATTCACCCCTCCACTTT
.	TRBJ1-5	.	TRBV7-9	CASSLQGSDQPQHF	TGTGCCAGCAGCTTACAGGGGTCGGATCAGCCCCAGCATTTT
TRBD1	TRBJ1-4	.	TRBV7-6	CASSPRRTGVIEKLFF	TGTGCCAGCAGCCCTAGGAGGACAGGGGTGATTGAAAAACTGTTTTTT
TRBD1	TRBJ1-4	few	TRBV5-6	CASSLTLTRTGAREKLFF	TGTGCCAGCAGCTTAACCTTAACCCGGACAGGGGCACGTGAAAAACTGTTTTTT
TRBD1	TRBJ2-5	few	TRBV3-1/TRBV3-2	CASSQRTGREETQYF	TGTGCCAGCAGCCAGCGGACAGGCCGGGAAGAGACCCAGTACTTC
.	TRBJ1-6	.	TRBV7-2	CASSPMRTVRLNSPLHF	TGTGCCAGCAGCCCGATGAGAACAGTTCGTTTGAATTCACCCCTCCACTTT
TRBD2	TRBJ2-7	once	TRBV7-9	CASSSQRGDWREPPYEQYF	TGTGCCAGCAGCTCCCAGCGAGGGGATTGGCGGGAGCCTCCCTACGAGCAGTACTTC
.	TRBJ1-1	.	TRBV13	CASSSQAVEAFF	TGTGCCAGCAGCTCGCAGGCGGTTGAAGCTTTCTTT
TRBD1	TRBJ1-1	.	TRBV19	CASILRTGQSSGAFF	TGTGCCAGTATCCTCCGGACAGGGCAAAGCTCGGGCGCTTTCTTT
.	TRBJ2-2	once	TRBV28	CASSFRQGFTGELFF	TGTGCCAGCAGTTTTAGGCAGGGTTTCACCGGGGAGCTGTTTTTT
.	TRBJ1-2	few	TRBV4-1	CASSQDPGRGRYGYTF	TGCGCCAGCAGCCAAGATCCAGGGAGGGGCCGCTATGGCTACACCTTC
.	TRBJ2-7	.	TRBV18	CASSLGTNYEQYF	TGTGCCAGCTCACTCGGGACAAACTACGAGCAGTACTTC
.	TRBJ1-1	few	TRBV27	CASNSWGAQAGTEAFF	TGTGCCAGCAATAGCTGGGGGGCCCAGGCTGGGACTGAAGCTTTCTTT
.	TRBJ1-5	.	TRBV3-1/TRBV3-2	CASSQGAIQPQHF	TGTGCCAGCAGCCAGGGGGCGATTCAGCCCCAGCATTTT
.	TRBJ2-7	once	TRBV11-2	CASRWAGTYEQYF	TGTGCCAGCAGGTGGGCGGGAACCTACGAGCAGTACTTC
TRBD1	TRBJ1-5	.	TRBV6-5	CASSYTGDQPQHF	TGTGCCAGCAGTTACACAGGGGATCAGCCCCAGCATTTT
TRBD1	TRBJ1-2	.	TRBV19	CASSIKGTGGYTF	TGTGCCAGTAGTATTAAGGGGACAGGTGGCTACACCTTC
.	TRBJ1-5	.	TRBV27	CASSLSASGGRQPQHF	TGTGCCAGCAGTTTATCTGCGTCTGGGGGCCGACAGCCCCAGCATTTT
.	TRBJ1-2	few	TRBV6-5	CASSYSFLGDSYGYTF	TGTGCCAGCAGTTACTCGTTTCTGGGAGATTCCTATGGCTACACCTTC
.	TRBJ2-2	.	TRBV18	CASSPGQNTGELFF	TGTGCCAGCTCACCAGGGCAAAACACCGGGGAGCTGTTTTTT
.	TRBJ1-1	.	TRBV7-3	CASSLNPGGNTEAFF	TGTGCCAGCAGCTTAAATCCGGGAGGAAACACTGAAGCTTTCTTT
TRBD1	TRBJ1-4	.	TRBV4-3	CASSQYRGENEKLFF	TGCGCCAGCAGCCAGTACAGGGGGGAAAATGAAAAACTGTTTTTT
TRBD2	TRBJ2-7	few	TRBV10-1	CASSGSPPLADYEQYF	TGCGCCAGCAGTGGATCCCCGCCCCTAGCGGACTACGAGCAGTACTTC
.	TRBJ2-2	once	TRBV6-4	CASSDGYTGELFF	TGTGCCAGCAGTGATGGCTACACCGGGGAGCTGTTTTTT
TRBD2	TRBJ2-7	once	TRBV11-3	CASSLGESRESYEQYF	TGTGCCAGCAGCTTAGGGGAGTCGCGGGAGTCCTACGAGCAGTACTTC